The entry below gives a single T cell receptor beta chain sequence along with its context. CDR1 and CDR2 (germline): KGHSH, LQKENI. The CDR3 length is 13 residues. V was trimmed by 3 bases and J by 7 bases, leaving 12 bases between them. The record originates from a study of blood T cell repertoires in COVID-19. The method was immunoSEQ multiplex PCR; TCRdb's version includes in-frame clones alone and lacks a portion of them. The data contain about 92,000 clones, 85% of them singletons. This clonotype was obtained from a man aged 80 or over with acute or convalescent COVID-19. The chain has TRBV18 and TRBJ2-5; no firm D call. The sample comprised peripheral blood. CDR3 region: CASSPTDDTTQYF. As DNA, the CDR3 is TGTGCCAGCTCACCTACCGATGACACGACCCAGTACTTC.